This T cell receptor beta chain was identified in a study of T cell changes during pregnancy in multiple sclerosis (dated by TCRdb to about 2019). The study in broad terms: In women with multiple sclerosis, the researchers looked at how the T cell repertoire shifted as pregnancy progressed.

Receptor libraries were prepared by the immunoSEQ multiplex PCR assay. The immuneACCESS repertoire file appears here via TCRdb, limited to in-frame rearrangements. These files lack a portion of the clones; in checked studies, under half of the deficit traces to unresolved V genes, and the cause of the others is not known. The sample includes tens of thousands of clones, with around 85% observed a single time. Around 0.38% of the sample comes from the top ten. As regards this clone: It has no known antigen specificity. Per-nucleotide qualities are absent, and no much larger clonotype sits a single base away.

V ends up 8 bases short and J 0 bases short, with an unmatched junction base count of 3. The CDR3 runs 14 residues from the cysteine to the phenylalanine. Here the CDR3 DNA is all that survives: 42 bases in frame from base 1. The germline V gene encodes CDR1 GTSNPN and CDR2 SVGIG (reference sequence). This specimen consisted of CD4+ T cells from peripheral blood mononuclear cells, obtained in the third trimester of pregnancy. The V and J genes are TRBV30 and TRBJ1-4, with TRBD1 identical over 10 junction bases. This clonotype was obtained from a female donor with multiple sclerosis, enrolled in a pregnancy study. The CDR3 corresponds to CAADRGATNEKLFF. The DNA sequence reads TGTGCCGCGGACAGGGGGGCAACTAATGAAAAACTGTTTTTT. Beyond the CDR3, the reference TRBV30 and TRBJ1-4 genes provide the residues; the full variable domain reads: SQTIHQWPATLVQPVGSPLSLECTVEGTSNPNLYWYRQAAGRGLQLLFYSVGIGQISSEVPQNLSASRPQDRQFILSSKKLLLSDSGFYLCAADRGATNEKLFFGSGTQLSVL.